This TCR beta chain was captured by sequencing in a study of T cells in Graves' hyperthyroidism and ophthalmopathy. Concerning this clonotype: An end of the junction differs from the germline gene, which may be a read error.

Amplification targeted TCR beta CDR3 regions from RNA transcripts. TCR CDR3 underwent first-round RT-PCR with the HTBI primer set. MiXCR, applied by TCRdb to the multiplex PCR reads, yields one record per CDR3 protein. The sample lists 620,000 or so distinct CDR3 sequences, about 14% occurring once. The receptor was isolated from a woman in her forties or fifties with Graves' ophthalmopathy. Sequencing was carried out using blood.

The CDR3 sequence is CASSPHRTHQPQHF. CDR3 bases: TGTGCCAGCAGTCCCCACAGGACCCATCAACCCCAGCATTTT. The chain is built from TRBV28 and TRBJ1-5, with a possible D match to TRBD1 (5 bases). The CDR3 length is 14 residues. Germline loops: CDR1 MDHEN, CDR2 SYDVKM. Variable domain in full (rest from reference TRBV28 and TRBJ1-5): DVKVTQSSRYLVKRTGEKVFLECVQDMDHENMFWYRQDPGLGLRLIYFSYDVKMKEKGDIPEGYSVSREKKERFSLILESASTNQTSMYLCASSPHRTHQPQHFGDGTRLSIL.